This section outlines one T cell receptor (beta chain) sequence together with its context. The antigen is undetermined. This specimen belongs to a study of post-analysis software for immune sequencing data. Study information: Relapsing-remitting, secondary progressive and progressive-relapsing courses of multiple sclerosis were included. Findings of the study overall: The study found significantly lower normalized Chao1 diversity in multiple sclerosis patients than in controls. Patients showed TRBV5-6, TRBV5-1 and TRBV20-1 among roughly five TRBV segments more frequent than in controls. With F measure, samples from one preparation batch clustered together strongly.

Germline V CDR1 and CDR2: DFQATT, SNEGSKA (reference sequence). This CDR3 has 15 residues. Unique molecular identifiers had been added to the TCR beta cDNA libraries. T cells, roughly 0.95 to 10 million of them, yielded about half a million cDNA molecules. One entry per CDR3 protein results from TCRdb running MiXCR on the PCR reads. This sample has approximately 360,000 distinct CDR3 sequences, with around 37% found just once. Source material: blood. This receptor was taken from a girl between 5 and 17 years old with multiple sclerosis. V is TRBV20-1 and J is TRBJ2-7, with D possibly called TRBD1 or TRBD2 (7 bases each). The J call may be mistaken, given a closer DNA end match to TRBJ2-5. The CDR3 nucleotides are TGCAGTGCCTCGCAGGGGGGGCCTCTTCGAGAGACCCAGTACTTC. Protein: CSASQGGPLRETQYF.